Shown below are 2 T cell receptor beta chains from a single sample sequenced in a study of blood T cell repertoires in COVID-19. The protocol was immunoSEQ multiplex PCR, while the TCRdb copy is restricted to in-frame clones and leaves out a portion. The profile covers more than 250,000 clones, with around 87% appearing a single time and less than 6% taken by the ten largest. Sequenced sample: PBMCs or T cells enriched from blood (not recorded which). The receptors were gathered from a young woman who had recovered from COVID-19.

This chain joins TRBV3-1 (or the pseudogene TRBV3-2) and TRBJ2-5, with TRBD2 matching over 11 bases. Trimming removed 6 bases from V and 5 bases from J; junction bases left unmatched: 5. CDR3 size: 14 residues. Germline CDR1 is LGHDT and CDR2 is YNNKEL (reference sequence). CDR3 amino acids: CASRQLAGVETQYF. CDR3 nucleotide sequence: TGTGCCAGCAGACAACTAGCGGGGGTGGAGACCCAGTACTTC.

The chain combines TRBV5-1 with TRBJ1-1; D is unclear. Germline assignment: CDR1 SGHRS and CDR2 YFSETQ. Trimming took 0 bases from V and 5 from J, leaving 14 bases between them. The CDR3 has 15 amino acids. CDR3 sequence: CASSLALGGRTEAFF. CDR3 nucleotides: TGCGCCAGCAGCTTGGCCCTGGGTGGGAGGACTGAAGCTTTCTTT.